This T cell receptor beta chain was documented in a study of technical replicates of blood from a handful of donors (dated by TCRdb to about 2017). With respect to this clone: The clone's antigen remains unknown. Base qualities are missing; no much larger clone stands one base away.

Receptors were amplified or captured by the immunoSEQ multiplex PCR assay. In its TCRdb copy, this immuneACCESS table keeps in-frame sequences only and misses some clones. Where compared with another copy, unresolved V genes explain less than half of these, and the others have no known cause. Within this sample are 75,000 to 95,000 clones, with about 96% of them counted one time only. The ten biggest clones cover around 0.26% of the sample. At the junction V is shortened by 3 bases and J by 2 bases, with 8 bases in between. Its CDR3 holds 12 amino acids, cysteine through phenylalanine. Just CDR3 DNA is preserved here, 36 bases in frame from base 1. The germline V gene (reference sequence) sets CDR1 to GTSNPN and CDR2 to SVGIG.

Input material: T cells isolated from PBMCs. The sequence was obtained from a human donor in good health. The sequence links TRBV30 to TRBJ2-7; TRBD1 might be the D gene, on 5 matching bases. The nucleotide sequence reads TGTGCCTGGAGCAGACAGACCTACGAGCAGTACTTC. It encodes CAWSRQTYEQYF.